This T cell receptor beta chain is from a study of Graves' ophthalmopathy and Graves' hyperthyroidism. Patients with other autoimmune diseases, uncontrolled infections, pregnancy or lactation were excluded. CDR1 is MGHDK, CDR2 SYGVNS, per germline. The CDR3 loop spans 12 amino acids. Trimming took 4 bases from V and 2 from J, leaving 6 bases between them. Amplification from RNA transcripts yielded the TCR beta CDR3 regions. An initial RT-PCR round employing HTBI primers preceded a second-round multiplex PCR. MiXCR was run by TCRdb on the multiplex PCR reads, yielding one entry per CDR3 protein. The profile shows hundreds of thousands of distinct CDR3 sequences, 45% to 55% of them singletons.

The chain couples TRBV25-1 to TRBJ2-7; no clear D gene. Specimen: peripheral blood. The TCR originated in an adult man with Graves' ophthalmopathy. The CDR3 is CASSGNTYEQYF. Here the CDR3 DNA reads TGTGCCAGCAGTGGCAACACCTACGAGCAGTACTTC.